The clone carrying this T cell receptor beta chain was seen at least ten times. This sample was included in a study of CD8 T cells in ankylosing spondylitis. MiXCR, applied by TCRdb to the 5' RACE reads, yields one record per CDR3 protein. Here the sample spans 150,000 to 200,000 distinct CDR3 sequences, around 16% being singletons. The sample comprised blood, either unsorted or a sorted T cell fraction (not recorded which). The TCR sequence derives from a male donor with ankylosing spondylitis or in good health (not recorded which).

The CDR3, as DNA: TGCAGTGCTAGAAAGACCGGGACAGGGAGCAATGAGCAGTTCTTC. It codes for CSARKTGTGSNEQFF. The rearrangement joins TRBV20-1 to TRBJ2-1, with 9 bases aligning to TRBD1. The junction had 8 bases not matched to a gene; V was cut back by 2 bases and J by 6 bases. The CDR3 consists of 15 residues. Germline lookup yields CDR1 DFQATT and CDR2 SNEGSKA (reference sequence).